This T cell receptor beta chain was identified during a study of blood T cell repertoires in COVID-19. Study at large: Sources were T cells, B-cell-depleted T cells, or PBMCs; the material itself was cDNA or gDNA.

Seattle patient enrollment occurred during active infection, with longitudinal follow-up thereafter. Original analysis: Estimation of nucleated cell counts was performed using reference gene primer amplification. Method: immunoSEQ multiplex PCR; TCRdb's copy keeps in-frame clones and lacks some. D and trimming come from the DNA, and the V and J calls and clone size come from that table. This table holds 130,000 to 150,000 clones, 70% to 80% found once. This TCR came from a woman aged 70-85 years with COVID-19, enrolled during active disease. The sample taken for sequencing was peripheral blood.

CDR3 in amino acids: CASSRTPQVIGYTF. The CDR3 DNA reads TGTGCCAGCAGCCGTACACCACAGGTTATTGGCTACACCTTC. The chain joins TRBV5-6 to TRBJ1-2; weak D call: TRBD1 (5 bases). V was shortened by 4 bases and J by 7 bases, with 17 bases between the two germline ends. There are 14 residues in the CDR3. The germline CDR1 and CDR2 sequences are SGHDT and YYEEEE.